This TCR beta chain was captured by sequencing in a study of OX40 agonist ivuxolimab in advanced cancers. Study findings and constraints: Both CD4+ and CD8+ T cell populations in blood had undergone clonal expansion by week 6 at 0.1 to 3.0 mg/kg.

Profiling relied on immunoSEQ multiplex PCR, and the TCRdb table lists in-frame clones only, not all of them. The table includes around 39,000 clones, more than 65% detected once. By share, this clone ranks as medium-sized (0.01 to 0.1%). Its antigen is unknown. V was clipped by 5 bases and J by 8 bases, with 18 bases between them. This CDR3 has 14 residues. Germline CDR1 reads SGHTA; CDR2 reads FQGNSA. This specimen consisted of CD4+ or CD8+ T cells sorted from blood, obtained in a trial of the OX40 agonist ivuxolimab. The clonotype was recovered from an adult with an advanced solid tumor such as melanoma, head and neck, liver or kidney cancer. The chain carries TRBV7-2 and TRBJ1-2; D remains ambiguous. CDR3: CASSTPGAFWGYTF. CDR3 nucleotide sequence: TGTGCCAGCAGCACCCCGGGAGCCTTCTGGGGCTACACCTTC.